Presented here are 9 T cell receptor beta chains from one specimen sequenced in a study of shared clonotypes between healthy human individuals. Measured with immunoSEQ multiplex PCR; TCRdb has only the in-frame clones, and not every one. The sample holds about 2 million clones; 95% are singletons and the top ten take roughly 0.13%. Sequenced: naive CD4+ T cells sorted from blood. Subset: CD45RA+ positively selected. Receptors were obtained from a man between 18 and 29 years old in good health.

The rearrangement uses TRBV7-9 and TRBJ2-3, with TRBD2 identical over 9 bases. Germline V gene data show CDR1 as SEHNR and CDR2 as FQNEAQ (reference sequence). V lost 5 bases and J lost 2; bases outside the gene matches: 5. The CDR3 runs 15 residues. DNA for the CDR3: TGTGCCAGCAGCCAAACTAGCGGGCCCACAGATACGCAGTATTTT. Protein sequence: CASSQTSGPTDTQYF.

This chain uses TRBV7-9 with TRBJ2-7, with a tentative D call TRBD1 (5 bases). The germline V and J ends were trimmed by 2 bases and 4 bases, with 9 bases remaining between them. This CDR3 comprises 13 residues. Germline assignment: CDR1 SEHNR and CDR2 FQNEAQ (reference sequence). CDR3 DNA sequence: TGTGCCAGCAGCTTAATGCAGGGATACGAGCAGTACTTC. It translates to CASSLMQGYEQYF.

This chain connects TRBV4-2 to TRBJ1-5; 10 nucleotides agree with TRBD1. The germline CDR1 and CDR2 sequences are LGHNA and YNFKEQ. The length of the CDR3 is 14 residues. V dropped 4 bases and J dropped 5; count of bases not matched to a gene: 2. The CDR3 loop is CASSLGQGYQPQHF. The CDR3 coding sequence is TGTGCCAGCAGCCTGGGACAGGGGTATCAGCCCCAGCATTTT.

The rearrangement joins TRBV7-2 to TRBJ2-5; D perhaps matches TRBD2 (7 bases). The CDR3 runs 15 residues. V lost 5 bases and J 3 bases, leaving 16 bases between the germline ends. CDR1 SGHTA and CDR2 FQGNSA come from the germline V gene. Here the CDR3 DNA reads TGTGCCAGCAGCCCAAGGGGGGGGTTGGAAGAGACCCAGTACTTC. This codes for CASSPRGGLEETQYF. The whole variable domain, remainder taken from reference TRBV7-2 and TRBJ2-5, is GAGVSQSPSNKVTEKGKDVELRCDPISGHTALYWYRQSLGQGLEFLIYFQGNSAPDKSGLPSDRFSAERTGGSVSTLTIQRTQQEDSAVYLCASSPRGGLEETQYFGPGTRLLVL.

Details on this clone: Different DNA sequences within this sample yield the same CDR3. This chain connects TRBV6-1 to TRBJ1-5; 7 bases line up with TRBD1. CDR3 size: 14 residues. Germline V gene sequence: CDR1 MNHNS, CDR2 SASEGT. V trimming: 4 bases; J trimming: 1 base; junction bases outside the gene matches: 1. The CDR3 bases are TGTGCCAGCAGTGTGGGACAGAGCAATCAGCCCCAGCATTTT. This sequence encodes CASSVGQSNQPQHF.

This clone was counted once. The J gene is TRBJ2-7, the V gene TRBV7-9; 10 nucleotides line up with TRBD1. V dropped 1 base and J dropped 5; count of bases not matched to a gene: 2. The CDR3 is 14 residues long. Germline V lookup: CDR1 SEHNR, CDR2 FQNEAQ (reference sequence). The chain's CDR3 is CASSLVGTGDEQYF. The CDR3 DNA follows: TGTGCCAGCAGCTTAGTAGGGACAGGGGACGAGCAGTACTTC. Full variable domain (outside the CDR3, taken from reference TRBV7-9 and TRBJ2-7): DTGVSQNPRHKITKRGQNVTFRCDPISEHNRLYWYRQTLGQGPEFLTYFQNEAQLEKSRLLSDRFSAERPKGSFSTLEIQRTEQGDSAMYLCASSLVGTGDEQYFGPGTRLTVT.

The chain combines TRBV7-2 with TRBJ1-2, with 12 bases identical to TRBD1. V shed 1 base, J shed 6 bases, and the junction held 6 bases outside the gene matches. The CDR3 totals 16 residues. Germline V gene data show CDR1 as SGHTA and CDR2 as FQGNSA. CDR3 region: CASSLDRDRGLDGYTF. In DNA, the CDR3 is TGTGCCAGCAGCTTAGACCGGGACAGGGGGCTGGATGGCTACACCTTC.

V and J are TRBV5-8 and TRBJ1-4; a possible D gene is TRBD1 (5 bases). V was shortened by 4 bases and J by 2 bases, with 9 bases between the two germline ends. The CDR3 runs 14 residues. CDR1 SGHTS and CDR2 YDEGEE come from the germline V gene. This chain's CDR3 is CASSIGVTNEKLFF. For the CDR3, the DNA is TGTGCCAGCAGCATAGGGGTGACTAATGAAAAACTGTTTTTT.

On this clone: The same CDR3 arises from other DNA sequences in this sample as well. The chain has TRBV5-4 and TRBJ2-1, with D perhaps TRBD2 (5 bases). Germline CDR1 SGHNT, CDR2 YYREEE (reference sequence). The CDR3 contains 16 residues. V lost 1 base and J 2 bases, leaving 13 bases between the germline ends. The CDR3 reads CASSLSGRATYNEQFF. Written as DNA, the CDR3 is TGTGCCAGCAGCTTGAGTGGGCGGGCCACCTACAATGAGCAGTTCTTC. Full variable domain (outside the CDR3, taken from reference TRBV5-4 and TRBJ2-1): ETGVTQSPTHLIKTRGQQVTLRCSSQSGHNTVSWYQQALGQGPQFIFQYYREEENGRGNFPPRFSGLQFPNYSSELNVNALELDDSALYLCASSLSGRATYNEQFFGPGTRLTVL.